The rows below give T cell receptor beta chains drawn from one sample of a study of blood T cell repertoires in COVID-19. The data were produced by immunoSEQ multiplex PCR, yet TCRdb's version contains in-frame clones alone and is incomplete. The sample has roughly 230,000 clones; roughly 84% are singletons. The source material was peripheral blood. These receptors came from a woman of 80 years or more with acute or convalescent COVID-19. Each CDR3 is given with its conserved first and last residue. A D gene is named only where the DNA matches it firmly. Not all rows give a size; the values are once, few, many and, for expanded clones, a class.

CDR3 length	V gene	D gene	J gene	clone size	CDR3 DNA	CDR3 protein
16	TRBV27	NA	TRBJ2-6	NA	TGTGCCAGCAGTTTAGAACAGGGTACTGGGGCCAACGTCCTGACTTTC	CASSLEQGTGANVLTF
17	TRBV11-3	TRBD1	TRBJ1-3	NA	TGTGCCAGCAGTCTACTGACAGGGGCCTCCTCTGGAAACACCATATATTTT	CASSLLTGASSGNTIYF
15	TRBV4-3	TRBD1	TRBJ1-2	NA	TGCGCCAGCAGCCAAGACGTGGGACAGGGGGTTGGCTACACCTTC	CASSQDVGQGVGYTF
11	TRBV2	NA	TRBJ2-5	NA	TGTGCCAGCAGTGCCGAAGAGACCCAGTACTTC	CASSAEETQYF
18	TRBV5-4	TRBD1	TRBJ1-2	NA	TGTGCCAGCAGCTCTCCACTTGGGACAGGGCTATCGGGGGATGGCTACACCTTC	CASSSPLGTGLSGDGYTF
13	TRBV29-1	NA	TRBJ1-1	NA	TGCAGCGCCCGACGTCTAGTTGACACTGAAGCTTTCTTT	CSARRLVDTEAFF
12	TRBV19	NA	TRBJ2-5	NA	TGTGCCAGTAGTATCCAGGGGGAGACCCAGTACTTC	CASSIQGETQYF
14	TRBV28	TRBD1	TRBJ1-1	once	TGTGCCAGCACCCCTGGGACAGGCCTAGGGGAAGCTTTCTTT	CASTPGTGLGEAFF
14	TRBV7-9	NA	TRBJ1-1	NA	TGTGCCAGCACCATAGGAGGGCTCGGGACTGAAGCTTTCTTT	CASTIGGLGTEAFF
16	TRBV5-8	TRBD1	TRBJ2-5	NA	TGTGCCAGCAGCGAAGACCTTCAGGGGGCGCGAGAGACCCAGTACTTC	CASSEDLQGARETQYF
14	TRBV12-1	NA	TRBJ2-7	NA	TGTGCCAGCAGGTCTAGGCTCAGGGGGAACGAGCAGTACTTC	CASRSRLRGNEQYF
16	TRBV10-3	NA	TRBJ1-5	NA	TGTGCCATCAGTGAGTTGTCGGCAGGGTCGGGTCAGCCCCAGCATTTT	CAISELSAGSGQPQHF
13	TRBV19	TRBD1	TRBJ1-1	NA	TGTGCCAGTGAGGGACAGGGTCACACTGAAGCTTTCTTT	CASEGQGHTEAFF
13	TRBV2	NA	TRBJ1-1	NA	TGTGCCAGCAGGGCCAGGACAGCCGACAGGGCTTTCTTT	CASRARTADRAFF
12	TRBV3-1/TRBV3-2	TRBD1	TRBJ1-2	once	TGTGCCAGCAGGGGGACAGGCTCTGGCTACACCTTC	CASRGTGSGYTF
13	TRBV30	NA	TRBJ1-6	NA	TGTGCCTGGAGTGTCGAACACGATTCACCCCTCCACTTT	CAWSVEHDSPLHF
16	TRBV11-2	TRBD2	TRBJ2-5	NA	TGTGCCAGCAGCTTAGGGAGTAGCGGGGGACAAGAGACCCAGTACTTC	CASSLGSSGGQETQYF
11	TRBV10-3	NA	TRBJ1-2	NA	TGTGCCATCAGTACCCCAGGGGGCTACACCTTC	CAISTPGGYTF
16	TRBV19	TRBD1	TRBJ1-4	NA	TGTGCCAGTAGTGACGACAGGGGGCTTGACGGAGAAAAACTGTTTTTT	CASSDDRGLDGEKLFF
15	TRBV3-1/TRBV3-2	NA	TRBJ1-1	NA	TGTGCCAGCAGCCCGGACGAGGCCGGAGGCACTGAAGCTTTCTTT	CASSPDEAGGTEAFF
13	TRBV19	NA	TRBJ2-3	NA	TGTGCCAGTAGTGCAGGATCCACAGATACGCAGTATTTT	CASSAGSTDTQYF
14	TRBV6-4	TRBD1	TRBJ1-2	few	TGTGCCAGCAGTGAGAAAACAGGGGTCCCTGGCTACACCTTC	CASSEKTGVPGYTF
16	TRBV7-9	NA	TRBJ2-3	NA	TGTGCCAGCAGCTTGGGTAGCCCCAGTTTAACAGATACGCAGTATTTT	CASSLGSPSLTDTQYF
15	TRBV5-5	NA	TRBJ1-6	NA	TGTGCCAGCAGCTTGGAACTTAGGGGGAGTTCACCCCTCCACTTT	CASSLELRGSSPLHF
19	TRBV7-2	TRBD1	TRBJ2-6	NA	TGTGCCAGCAGCTTAGTCGGGACAGGGGCTATCGCTGGGGCCAACGTCCTGACTTTC	CASSLVGTGAIAGANVLTF
16	TRBV24-1	TRBD1	TRBJ2-3	few	TGTGCCACCAGTGCCGGGACAGGGGCTAGCACAGATACGCAGTATTTT	CATSAGTGASTDTQYF
14	TRBV19	NA	TRBJ2-5	NA	TGTGCCAGTAGAGGCGGAGGGTACCAAGAGACCCAGTACTTC	CASRGGGYQETQYF
14	TRBV5-6	NA	TRBJ1-1	NA	TGTGCCAGCAGCTCGAGGGCTGCGAACACTGAAGCTTTCTTT	CASSSRAANTEAFF
15	TRBV10-3	TRBD2	TRBJ2-1	NA	TGTGCCATCAGTGGAGACGCAGCGGGGGGGTCTGAGCAGTTCTTC	CAISGDAAGGSEQFF
14	TRBV19	NA	TRBJ1-1	NA	TGTGCCAGTAGGCCCAGGGAGGGTCGGACTGAAGCTTTCTTT	CASRPREGRTEAFF
14	TRBV7-3	TRBD1	TRBJ2-3	NA	TGTGCCAGCAGCCAGGACAGGGCCACAGATACGCAGTATTTT	CASSQDRATDTQYF
15	TRBV7-2	TRBD1	TRBJ1-5	NA	TGTGCCAGCAGCCCGGACAGGGGAATACATCTACCCCAGCATTTT	CASSPDRGIHLPQHF
14	TRBV5-5	NA	TRBJ1-2	NA	TGTGCCAGCAGCTTAGAAAACAGGGCCTATGGCTACACCTTC	CASSLENRAYGYTF
16	TRBV3-1/TRBV3-2	TRBD1	TRBJ1-5	NA	TGTGCCAGCAGCCAAGCGGGGACAGGGGGCAATCAGCCCCAGCATTTT	CASSQAGTGGNQPQHF
13	TRBV18	NA	TRBJ2-5	NA	TGTGCCAGCTCACCGGCGAGGGAAGAGACCCAGTACTTC	CASSPAREETQYF
18	TRBV2	NA	TRBJ1-1	many	TGTGCCAGCACCCGGGACACCCCTAAGGTTACAACGAACACTGAAGCTTTCTTT	CASTRDTPKVTTNTEAFF
15	TRBV5-5	NA	TRBJ2-7	NA	TGTGCCAGCAGCTTGGCGGCGGTTCAGAGCTACGAGCAGTACTTC	CASSLAAVQSYEQYF
16	TRBV27	NA	TRBJ2-2	NA	TGTGCCAGCAGTTTTTTGTTGAGGGAGGGGGCCGGGGAGCTGTTTTTT	CASSFLLREGAGELFF
13	TRBV12-3/TRBV12-4	NA	TRBJ2-7	NA	TGTGCCAGCAGTTTAACAGCTTCCTACGAGCAGTACTTC	CASSLTASYEQYF
19	TRBV7-3	TRBD2	TRBJ2-2	NA	TGTGCCAGCAGCTTAATAGTAATGGTTCCGGGGGGGAACACCGGGGAGCTGTTTTTT	CASSLIVMVPGGNTGELFF
16	TRBV9	TRBD1	TRBJ1-6	NA	TGTGCCAGCAGCGTAGTCGGAACAGGGGGAAAGTCACCCCTCCACTTT	CASSVVGTGGKSPLHF
15	TRBV9	TRBD1	TRBJ2-1	few	TGTGCCAGCAGTCCCGGACAGGGATCCTACAATGAGCAGTTCTTC	CASSPGQGSYNEQFF
15	TRBV3-1/TRBV3-2	NA	TRBJ1-6	NA	TGTGCCAGCAGCCAAGTTGGGCAGGGTGGTTCACCCCTCCACTTT	CASSQVGQGGSPLHF
12	TRBV30	NA	TRBJ1-2	NA	TGTGCCTGGAGTCCAGCTAACTATGGCTACACCTTC	CAWSPANYGYTF
13	TRBV12-3/TRBV12-4	NA	TRBJ1-5	NA	TGTGCCAGCAGCAGACAGAGGAATCAGCCCCAGCATTTT	CASSRQRNQPQHF
19	TRBV23-1	NA	TRBJ1-3	NA	TGCGCCAGCAGTCAGACTAAGATAGGTAGCAGCGACTCTGGAAACACCATATATTTT	CASSQTKIGSSDSGNTIYF
13	TRBV3-1/TRBV3-2	NA	TRBJ2-4	NA	TGTGCCAGCAGCCAAGATCCGGGAAACATTCAGTACTTC	CASSQDPGNIQYF
15	TRBV6-5	NA	TRBJ1-5	once	TGTGCCAGCACTTCTAATGCAGGGGCTGTACGGGCCCAGCATTTT	CASTSNAGAVRAQHF
13	TRBV12-3/TRBV12-4	NA	TRBJ1-2	NA	TGTGCCAGCAGTTTTGGACGGGGCTATGGCTACACCTTC	CASSFGRGYGYTF
15	TRBV27	TRBD1	TRBJ1-5	once	TGTGCCAGCAGCCCTTCAGGACAGGGTACTCAGCCCCAGCATTTT	CASSPSGQGTQPQHF
14	TRBV6-5	NA	TRBJ2-2	NA	TGTGCCAGCAGTTACTCGGAGTTGGGCGGGGAGCTGTTTTTT	CASSYSELGGELFF
15	TRBV5-1	NA	TRBJ1-2	once	TGCGCCAGCAGCTTGGGTCAGGATAGGGGCTATGGCTACACCTTC	CASSLGQDRGYGYTF
15	TRBV7-2	TRBD2	TRBJ2-1	NA	TGTGCCAGCAGCTTTCGGCTAGCGGGAGGAGTTGAGCAGTTCTTC	CASSFRLAGGVEQFF
14	TRBV9	NA	TRBJ1-2	NA	TGTGCCAGCAGCGTAGGGGGGCCTAACTATGGCTACACCTTC	CASSVGGPNYGYTF
16	TRBV19	TRBD1	TRBJ2-2	once	TGTGCCACCACCATCCGCCGGGACAGGGGCACCGGGGAGCTGTTTTTT	CATTIRRDRGTGELFF
17	TRBV19	TRBD2	TRBJ2-3	NA	TGTGCCAGTAGTATGGGACTAGCGGGGGTAGGCACAGATACGCAGTATTTT	CASSMGLAGVGTDTQYF
14	TRBV7-8	NA	TRBJ1-1	NA	TGTGCCAGCAGCTTAGTTAACACGGAGAATGAAGCTTTCTTT	CASSLVNTENEAFF
14	TRBV6-6	NA	TRBJ1-1	NA	TGTGCCAGCACCGCGACAGGAGCGAACACTGAAGCTTTCTTT	CASTATGANTEAFF
12	TRBV19	TRBD1	TRBJ1-1	NA	TGTGCCAGCCACAGGGGGTTCACTGAAGCTTTCTTT	CASHRGFTEAFF